The present T cell receptor beta chain was sequenced within a study of molecular identifiers for immune sequencing clone quantification. Comments on this clonotype: Its antigen remains unknown.

TCRdb reprocessed the PCR reads via MiXCR and lists one record per CDR3 protein. Of about half a million distinct CDR3 sequences in the sample, approximately 25% were seen once. Naive CD8 library inputs spanned roughly 17,000 to 1,000,000 sorted cells and 10%, 30% or 50% RNA. A CD8+CD4-CCR7+CD45RA+ phenotype served as the sorting definition for naive CD8 T cells. The study, taken as a whole, reports: Highly expanded clone sizes could be underestimated by identical TCR molecules sharing a barcode.

The sequence derives from a human donor in good health. Some libraries in this study had Jurkat cell RNA spiked in. Sequenced sample: naive CD8+ T cells from blood, with Jurkat cell RNA spiked in. Sample subset: FACS-sorted CD8+CD4-CCR7+CD45RA+ naive T cells.

CDR3 in DNA: TGCAGTGCAAAGGGGACAGGGGGTACGGAGCTAGCCAAAAACATTCAGTACTTC. This encodes CSAKGTGGTELAKNIQYF. The genes are TRBV20-1 and TRBJ2-4, with 11 bases aligning to TRBD1. Germline V CDR1 and CDR2: DFQATT, SNEGSKA (reference sequence). The V and J ends lost 6 bases and 0 bases, in that order; junction bases with no gene match: 13. The CDR3 contains 18 residues.